The present T cell receptor (beta chain) was sequenced within a study of CD8 T cells in ankylosing spondylitis. The study, taken as a whole, reports: Fewer than ten highly homologous variants made up a TCR beta motif that seemed to typify ankylosing spondylitis blood.

This clonotype was recorded many times. What it binds is not known. The junction had 10 bases not matched to a gene; V was cut back by 4 bases and J by 7 bases. The CDR3 runs 17 residues. Germline-derived CDR1 and CDR2 are SGHRS and YFSETQ. TCRdb called the 5' RACE reads again in MiXCR, with one record for every CDR3 protein. The sample holds hundreds of thousands of distinct CDR3 sequences, approximately 11% seen once. The material sequenced was blood, either unsorted or a sorted T cell fraction (not recorded which). The receptor was isolated from a male donor with ankylosing spondylitis. The chain couples TRBV5-1 to TRBJ2-1; 14 bases match TRBD2. The CDR3 sequence: CASSRGPGTSGSNEQFF. DNA for the CDR3: TGCGCCAGCAGCCGCGGACCCGGGACTAGCGGGAGTAATGAGCAGTTCTTC.